This TCR beta chain was sequenced during a study of a mutant IDH1 vaccine in newly diagnosed glioma (dated by TCRdb to the early 2020s). In the study overall: The roughly 30 treated patients were roughly 62% male and roughly 40% female, with a mean age of about 43 years. Peripheral blood samples were drawn at six visits, namely V03 (baseline), V05, V07, V10, V12 and V13. For exploratory analyses, longitudinal TCRB deep sequencing was carried out in 25 treated patients wherever samples were available. Prior to enrollment, standard therapy consisting of radiotherapy alone, temozolomide alone, or radiochemotherapy with temozolomide had been administered to patients, with the combination being received by most patients. General findings and caveats noted by the study authors: No apparent relationship was observed between pseudoprogression and alterations in the top peripheral T cell clonotypes detected by TCRB sequencing. Across multiple MHC alleles, vaccine-induced immune responses were seen in around 93% of patients. It was noted by the authors that analyses of patient blood samples could not be reproduced owing to sample limitations. Selection of PBMC samples for TCRB deep sequencing was based on availability.

The time point label on this specimen signifies: baseline, week 1 (first vaccination visit). The sample's treatment or condition label, decoded: pre-vaccination baseline after standard-of-care therapy. The donors had newly diagnosed IDH1-mutant astrocytomas of WHO grade 3 or 4 that showed loss of nuclear ATRX. The samples were drawn from NOA16, a multicentre, single-arm, open-label phase I trial in Germany that tested a mutant IDH1 peptide vaccine in humans for the first time. Blood drawn at visit V03 was used as the baseline sample for immunogenicity testing. The DNeasy Blood and Tissue Kit was used to extract genomic DNA from EDTA blood for TCRB sequencing. The library was produced with the immunoSEQ multiplex PCR assay. Following the manufacturer's protocol, the hsTCRB Kit was used to amplify rearranged TCR beta chain sequences. Sequencing of TCRB libraries was carried out on an Illumina MiSeq. As for the original processing: The kit vendor's proprietary platform handled demultiplexing, trimming and gene mapping. Held by TCRdb, this immuneACCESS table contains in-frame sequences only and omits some clones. Under half of the omission traces to an unresolved V gene where checked; the cause of the rest is unknown. That table is the source of V, J and clone size, and D and trimming were worked out from the DNA. This sample comprises 20,000 to 25,000 clones, 90% to 95% of them detected only once. The ten largest clonotypes hold approximately 8.4% of the sample.

Taken from cysteine to phenylalanine, the CDR3 has 13 residues. Kept here is only the CDR3 DNA, which spans 39 bases and is read in frame from base 1. Sequences MGHDK (CDR1) and SYGVNS (CDR2) are obtained from the germline V gene. Here V drops 6 bases and J drops 4 bases, and the junction holds 2 bases not matched to any gene. This clone was observed a single time. Its target antigen remains unknown. Per-base qualities were not stored, and no clone one base away is much larger. This receptor was obtained from a man younger than 45 with glioma. Sequences were derived from PBMCs, sampled from a glioma patient treated with radiotherapy, temozolomide or both. The V and J genes are TRBV25-1 and TRBJ2-5; 10 bases in between match TRBD1. The CDR3: CASRGDRGETQYF. The DNA reads as follows: TGTGCCAGCAGAGGGGACAGGGGAGAGACCCAGTACTTC.